This TCR beta chain comes out of a study of T cell clonotyping in hematopoietic cell transplantation. Whole-study results and caveats: Without cell sorting, CD4 versus CD8 contributions remain unresolved. Broader posttransplant TCR repertoire diversity was predicted by graft donor and pretransplant recipient Inverse Simpson Index values.

Comments on this clone: Its antigen remains unknown.

Time point indicated: recipient sample about 28 days before transplant, after cytoreduction. Blood collection times were about day -28 and days 30, 100, 180 posttransplant. The table came from immunoSEQ multiplex PCR; TCRdb's copy has only in-frame clones and leaves some out. The sample gives roughly 48,000 clones, around 84% of which show up once; about 5.4% is in the top ten. Looked up from germline, CDR1 is MNHEY and CDR2 is SMNVEV (reference sequence). There are 17 residues in the CDR3. V trimming: 5 bases; J trimming: 6 bases; junction bases outside the gene matches: 12. The rearrangement links TRBV27 to TRBJ2-2; 10 bases are a match to TRBD1. The sample in question was peripheral blood mononuclear cells, obtained before stem cell transplant. This receptor was taken from a man aged 60 to 75 with myelodysplastic syndrome. Some clones in this sample may be carry-over from other donors' samples. Here the CDR3 DNA reads TGTGCCAGCAGTGGAGTCGGACAGGGGGTCCGGGCCGGGGAGCTGTTTTTT. It translates to CASSGVGQGVRAGELFF.